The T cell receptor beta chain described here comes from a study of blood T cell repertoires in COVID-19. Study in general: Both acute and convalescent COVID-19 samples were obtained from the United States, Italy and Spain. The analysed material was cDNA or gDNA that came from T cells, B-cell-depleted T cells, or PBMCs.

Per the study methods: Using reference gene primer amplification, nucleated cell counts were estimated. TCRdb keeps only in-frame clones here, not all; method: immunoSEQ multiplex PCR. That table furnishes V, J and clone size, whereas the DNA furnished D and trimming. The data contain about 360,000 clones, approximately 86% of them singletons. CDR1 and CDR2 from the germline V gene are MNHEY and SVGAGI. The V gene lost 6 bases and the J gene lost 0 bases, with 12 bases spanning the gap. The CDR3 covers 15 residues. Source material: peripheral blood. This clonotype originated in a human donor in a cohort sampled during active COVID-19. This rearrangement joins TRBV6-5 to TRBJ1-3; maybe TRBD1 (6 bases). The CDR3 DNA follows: TGTGCCAGCAGACCCGCAGGGGACTCTGGAAACACCATATATTTT. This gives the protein CASRPAGDSGNTIYF.